This passage covers 12 T cell receptor beta chains from one sample sequenced in a study of blood T cells in healthy people across ages. A J-beta primer mix and a sample-barcoded 5' primer were used in a second PCR of about 7 to 12 cycles. TCRdb reprocessed the 5' RACE reads via MiXCR and lists one record per CDR3 protein. The table lists 650,000 to 1,000,000 distinct CDR3 sequences, about 37% of them singletons. Sequenced: blood. These receptors originate from a young man in good health.

This clonotype has a single count. An end of the junction does not agree with germline; a read error may underlie this. The V call is TRBV2, the J call TRBJ2-1; D is possibly TRBD1 (6 bases). Germline CDR1 reads SNHLY; CDR2 reads FYNNEI. The CDR3 spans 13 residues. The CDR3 DNA sequence: TGTGCCAGCAGTGAAGGCTGGGACAATGGGCAGTTCTTC. Its protein product is CASSEGWDNGQFF.

This clonotype was observed a handful of times. The chain has TRBV10-3 and TRBJ1-1; no clear D gene. The V gene lost 4 bases and the J gene lost 5 bases, with 14 bases spanning the gap. This CDR3 region has 14 residues. Germline CDR1 ENHRY, CDR2 SYGVKD. CDR3 nucleotide sequence: TGTGCCATCAGTGCCGAGTCGGAGGGTACTGAAGCTTTCTTT. Its translation: CAISAESEGTEAFF.

The chain is built from TRBV20-1 and TRBJ1-4; a possible D gene is TRBD1 (6 bases). The CDR3 runs 16 residues. With 6 bases removed from V and 0 bases from J, the gap between germline ends came to 17 bases. Germline CDR1 DFQATT, CDR2 SNEGSKA (reference sequence). CDR3 DNA sequence: TGCAGTGCACCCGACAGGAAGGACTCAACTAATGAAAAACTGTTTTTT. It codes for CSAPDRKDSTNEKLFF.

The chain joins TRBV4-3 to TRBJ2-4; 7 bases align to TRBD2. The J call may be incorrect, as the DNA end agrees better with TRBJ2-7. The CDR3 covers 15 residues. Germline-derived CDR1 and CDR2 are LGHNA and YSLEER. CDR3 bases: TGCGCCAGCAGCCAAGATCATGGCGGGAGACGCGAGCAGTACTTC. Amino acid sequence: CASSQDHGGRREQYF.

The rearrangement uses TRBV5-1 and TRBJ2-5; 11 nucleotides match TRBD1. The junction had 1 base not matched to a gene; V was cut back by 3 bases and J by 3 bases. The CDR3 sequence is 14 residues long. The germline V gene has CDR1 SGHRS and CDR2 YFSETQ. CDR3 coding DNA: TGCGCCAGCAGCTGGACAGGGGGCGAAGAGACCCAGTACTTC. As protein: CASSWTGGEETQYF.

This clonotype has a handful of counts. V is TRBV15 and J is TRBJ2-1; 10 bases fit TRBD1. The CDR3 has 14 amino acids. V lost 4 bases and J lost 10; bases outside the gene matches: 7. Germline loops: CDR1 LNHNV, CDR2 YYDKDF (reference sequence). CDR3 coding DNA: TGTGCCACCAGCACTCCCCGACAGGGGGCCGAGCAGTTCTTC. It encodes CATSTPRQGAEQFF.

This clonotype was seen a few times. The chain employs TRBV20-1 and TRBJ1-1, with TRBD1 matching over 9 bases. Germline lookup yields CDR1 DFQATT and CDR2 SNEGSKA (reference sequence). CDR3 length equals 18 residues. V shed 1 base and J 1 base; nucleotides not matched to a gene: 13. DNA for the CDR3: TGCAGTGCTAGAGTGTGGGGGGCAACAGGGGGCGGGAACACTGAAGCTTTCTTT. It is translated as CSARVWGATGGGNTEAFF.

V gene TRBV20-1 combines with J gene TRBJ2-3; the match to TRBD2 covers 13 bases. Germline CDR1 and CDR2: DFQATT and SNEGSKA (reference sequence). The trim removed 3 bases at V and 4 bases at J, leaving 7 bases unmatched. The CDR3 is 16 residues long. CDR3 sequence: CSASPPGLAGADTQYF. For the CDR3, the DNA is TGCAGTGCTAGCCCACCTGGACTAGCGGGGGCAGATACGCAGTATTTT.

This clonotype has only one observation. The chain combines TRBV20-1 with TRBJ2-1; 12 nucleotides line up with TRBD2. V shed 3 bases and J 15 bases; nucleotides not matched to a gene: 9. The CDR3 is made up of 13 amino acids. Germline V gives CDR1 DFQATT, CDR2 SNEGSKA (reference sequence). CDR3 in amino acids: CSASTSGGPGGFF. Here the CDR3 DNA reads TGCAGTGCTAGTACTAGCGGGGGGCCCGGTGGGTTCTTC.

Details on this clonotype: A read error may be the cause here, since a much bigger clone is one base away. The chain carries TRBV5-1 and TRBJ2-1, with TRBD1 matching over 8 bases. CDR3 size: 17 residues. Germline V lookup: CDR1 SGHRS, CDR2 YFSETQ. CDR3 residues: CASILAMGTGVYNEQFF. The CDR3 coding sequence is TGCGCCAGCATCTTGGCCATGGGGACAGGCGTCTACAATGAGCAGTTCTTC.

This clonotype was seen many times. The V call is TRBV9, the J call TRBJ2-7; D is undetermined. Germline CDR1 and CDR2: SGDLS and YYNGEE. The CDR3 contains 15 residues. The V end lost 0 bases, the J end lost 0 bases, and 10 bases lay between the germline ends. The DNA of the CDR3 is TGTGCCAGCAGCGTAGCTAACGGTGGCTCCTACGAGCAGTACTTC. It translates to CASSVANGGSYEQYF. Looking up the rest from reference TRBV9 and TRBJ2-7 gives the full variable domain: DSGVTQTPKHLITATGQRVTLRCSPRSGDLSVYWYQQSLDQGLQFLIQYYNGEERAKGNILERFSAQQFPDLHSELNLSSLELGDSALYFCASSVANGGSYEQYFGPGTRLTVT.

This clonotype was counted only a few times. The rearrangement joins TRBV12-3 or TRBV12-4 to TRBJ2-1, with 9 bases that match TRBD2. The CDR3 sequence is 15 residues long. The J segment lost 3 bases and the V segment lost 8 bases, leaving 8 bases of the junction unmatched. The chain's CDR3 is CASSISGGYYNEQFF. The CDR3 bases are TGTGCCAGCTCCATTAGCGGGGGCTACTACAATGAGCAGTTCTTC.